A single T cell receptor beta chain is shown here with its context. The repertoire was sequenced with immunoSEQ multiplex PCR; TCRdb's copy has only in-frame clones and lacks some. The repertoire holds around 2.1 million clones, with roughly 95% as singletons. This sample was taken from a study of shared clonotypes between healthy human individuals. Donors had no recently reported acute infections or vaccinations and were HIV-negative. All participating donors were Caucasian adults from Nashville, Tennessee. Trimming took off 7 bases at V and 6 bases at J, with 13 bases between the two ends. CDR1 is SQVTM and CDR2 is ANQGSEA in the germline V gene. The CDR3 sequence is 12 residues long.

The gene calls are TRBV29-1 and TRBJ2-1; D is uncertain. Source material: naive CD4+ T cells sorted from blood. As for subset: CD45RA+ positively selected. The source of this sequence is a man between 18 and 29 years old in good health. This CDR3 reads CSGGRVGNEQFF. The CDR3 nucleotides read TGCAGCGGGGGTAGGGTGGGCAATGAGCAGTTCTTC.